This T cell receptor beta chain was captured by sequencing in a study of blood T cell repertoires in COVID-19. Sequencing was performed with immunoSEQ multiplex PCR; in TCRdb, only in-frame clones are kept and a portion is missing. The sample records under 65,000 clones, almost 80% being singletons. Germline lookup yields CDR1 SNHLY and CDR2 FYNNEI. Trimming at V came to 5 bases and at J to 7 bases, leaving 8 bases not matched to a gene. The CDR3 is 14 amino acids. The sequence was collected from a woman between 45 and 60 years old with acute COVID-19. Sequencing was carried out using PBMCs or T cells enriched from blood (not recorded which). This chain uses TRBV2 with TRBJ1-5; the match to TRBD1 covers 7 bases. DNA of the CDR3: TGTGCCAGCAGTCTAACAGGGGTCTGGCAGCCCCAGCATTTT. Translation: CASSLTGVWQPQHF.